This T cell receptor (beta chain) was recorded in a study of PD-1 blockade in classical Hodgkin lymphoma. Libraries were prepared by immunoSEQ multiplex PCR; TCRdb keeps only in-frame clonotypes and omits some of them. The profile shows roughly 150,000 clones, around 84% of them singletons. The V end was cut by 4 bases, the J end by 8 bases, with 15 bases between. In germline, CDR1 is SGHRS, CDR2 YFSETQ. CDR3 length: 13 residues. Relapse was seen in all patients after autologous stem cell transplantation, and brentuximab vedotin exposure was variable. The sample was peripheral blood mononuclear cells (PBMCs), taken before the second cycle of nivolumab. The gene calls are TRBV5-1 and TRBJ1-1, with D uncertain. The sequence derives from a human donor with classical Hodgkin lymphoma. The CDR3 spells CASSEDWAREAFF. The CDR3 nucleotides read TGCGCCAGCAGCGAAGACTGGGCGAGGGAAGCTTTCTTT.